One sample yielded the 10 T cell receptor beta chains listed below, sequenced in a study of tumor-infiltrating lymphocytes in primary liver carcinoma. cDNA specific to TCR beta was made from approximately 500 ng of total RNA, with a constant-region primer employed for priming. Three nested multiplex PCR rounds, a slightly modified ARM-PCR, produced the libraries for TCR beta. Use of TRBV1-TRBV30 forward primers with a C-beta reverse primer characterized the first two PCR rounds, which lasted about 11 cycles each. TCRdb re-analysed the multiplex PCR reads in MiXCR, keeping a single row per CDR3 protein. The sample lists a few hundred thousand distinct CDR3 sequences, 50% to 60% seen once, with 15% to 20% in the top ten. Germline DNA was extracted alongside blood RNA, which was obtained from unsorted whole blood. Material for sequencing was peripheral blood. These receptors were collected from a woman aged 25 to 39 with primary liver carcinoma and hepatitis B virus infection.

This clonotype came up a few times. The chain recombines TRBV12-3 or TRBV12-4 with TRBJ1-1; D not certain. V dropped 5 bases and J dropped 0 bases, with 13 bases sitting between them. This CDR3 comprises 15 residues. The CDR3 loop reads CASSPTGRMNTEAFF. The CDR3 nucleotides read TGTGCCAGCAGTCCCACTGGACGGATGAACACTGAAGCTTTCTTT.

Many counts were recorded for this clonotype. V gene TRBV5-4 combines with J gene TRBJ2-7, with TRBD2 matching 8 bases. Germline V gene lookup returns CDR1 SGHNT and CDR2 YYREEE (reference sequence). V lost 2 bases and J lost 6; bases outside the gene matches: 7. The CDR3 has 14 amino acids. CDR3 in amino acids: CASSLNQRETEQYF. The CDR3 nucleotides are TGTGCCAGCAGCTTAAATCAGCGGGAGACCGAGCAGTACTTC.

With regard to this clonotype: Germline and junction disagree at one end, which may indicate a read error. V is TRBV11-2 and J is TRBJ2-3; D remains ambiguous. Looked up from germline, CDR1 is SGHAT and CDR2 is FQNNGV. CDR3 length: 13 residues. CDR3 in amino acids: CASSLDPSDAQYF. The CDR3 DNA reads TGTGCCAGCAGCTTAGACCCGTCAGATGCGCAGTATTTT.

The CDR3 coding sequence is TGTGCCAGCAACTTACAGGCCTCCTACGAGCAGTACTTC. Residues: CASNLQASYEQYF. This sequence joins TRBV5-5 and TRBJ2-7; the D gene is possibly TRBD1 (5 bases). CDR1 and CDR2 from the germline V gene are SGHKS and YYEKEE (reference sequence). There are 13 residues in the CDR3. V was cut by 6 bases and J by 0 bases, with 10 bases left in between.

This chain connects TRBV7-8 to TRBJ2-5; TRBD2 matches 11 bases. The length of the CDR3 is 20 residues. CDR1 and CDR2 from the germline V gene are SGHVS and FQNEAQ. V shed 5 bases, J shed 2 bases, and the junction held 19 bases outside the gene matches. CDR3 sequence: CASSRRRQAWTSGLQETQYF. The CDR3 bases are TGTGCCAGCAGCCGGAGGAGACAGGCCTGGACTAGCGGGTTACAAGAGACCCAGTACTTC.

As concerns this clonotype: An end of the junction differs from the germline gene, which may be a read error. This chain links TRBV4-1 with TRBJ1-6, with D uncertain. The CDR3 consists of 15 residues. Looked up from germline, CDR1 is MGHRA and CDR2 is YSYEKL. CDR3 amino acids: CASSLGFGRESPLHF. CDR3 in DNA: TGTGCCAGCAGCTTGGGGTTTGGCAGAGAGTCACCCCTCCACTTT.

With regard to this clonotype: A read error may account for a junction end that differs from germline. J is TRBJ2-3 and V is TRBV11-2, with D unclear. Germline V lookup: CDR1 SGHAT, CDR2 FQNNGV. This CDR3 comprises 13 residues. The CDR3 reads CASSFWATDTRYF. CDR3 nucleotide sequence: TGTGCCAGCAGCTTCTGGGCCACAGATACGCGGTATTTT.

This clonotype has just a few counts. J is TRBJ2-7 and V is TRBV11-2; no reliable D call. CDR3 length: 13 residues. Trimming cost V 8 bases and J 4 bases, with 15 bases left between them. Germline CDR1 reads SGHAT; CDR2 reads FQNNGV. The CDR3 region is CASGQAKTYEQYF. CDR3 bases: TGTGCCAGCGGCCAAGCCAAGACATACGAGCAGTACTTC.

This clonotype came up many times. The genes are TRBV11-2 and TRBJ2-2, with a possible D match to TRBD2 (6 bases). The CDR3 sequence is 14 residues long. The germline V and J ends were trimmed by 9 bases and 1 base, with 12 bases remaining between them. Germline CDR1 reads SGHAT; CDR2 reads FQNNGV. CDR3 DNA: TGTGCCAGTTTGAGGGAGGTGAACACCGGGGAGCTGTTTTTT. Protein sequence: CASLREVNTGELFF. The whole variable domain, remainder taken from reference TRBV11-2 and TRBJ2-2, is EAGVAQSPRYKIIEKRQSVAFWCNPISGHATLYWYQQILGQGPKLLIQFQNNGVVDDSQLPKDRFSAERLKGVDSTLKIQPAKLEDSAVYLCASLREVNTGELFFGEGSRLTVL.

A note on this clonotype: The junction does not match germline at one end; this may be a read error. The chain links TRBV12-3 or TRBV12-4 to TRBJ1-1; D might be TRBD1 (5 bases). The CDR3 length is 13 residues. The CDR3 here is CTSSLARGCEAFF. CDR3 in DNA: TGTACCAGCAGTTTAGCGCGGGGCTGTGAAGCCTTCTTT.